These 31 T cell receptor beta chains came from one sample sequenced in a study of cytomegalovirus exposure and HLA in healthy donors. PCR used 60 Vbeta primers and 13 Jbeta primers. The data were produced by immunoSEQ multiplex PCR, yet TCRdb's version contains in-frame clones alone and is incomplete. The table includes around 160,000 clones, nearly 80% detected once. Source material: PBMCs. The receptors shown here come from a man aged 40-49 years in good health and CMV-seropositive.

The chain is built from TRBV21-1 and TRBJ1-5; the D segment call TRBD1 is taken from the table without a DNA check. TRBV21-1 is described as a pseudogene. This CDR3 is 21 amino acids long. DNA for the CDR3: TGTGCCAGCAGCACAACAAACCGGGACAGGGTGTTTTTTCACCCCAATCAGCCCCAGCATTTT. This translates into CASSTTNRDRVFFHPNQPQHF.

V usage is TRBV5-1 and J usage is TRBJ2-2; 15 bases are shared with TRBD2. The CDR3 is 21 amino acids. The germline gives CDR1 SGHRS, CDR2 YFSETQ. V gave up 4 bases and J gave up 2 bases; unmatched junction bases: 15. CDR3 region: CASSGYRARTSGRANTGELFF. For the CDR3, the DNA is TGCGCCAGCAGCGGCTACAGGGCCAGGACTAGCGGGAGGGCAAACACCGGGGAGCTGTTTTTT.

The V and J genes are TRBV7-7 and TRBJ1-1, with D hard to call. The V gene lost 0 bases and the J gene lost 3 bases, with 5 bases spanning the gap. The CDR3 sequence is 13 residues long. Germline V gene lookup returns CDR1 SSHAT and CDR2 FNYEAQ (reference sequence). The CDR3 DNA sequence: TGTGCCAGCAGCTTAGCCCAGGACACTGAAGCTTTCTTT. It yields the protein CASSLAQDTEAFF.

The chain has TRBV4-2 and TRBJ2-3; D may be TRBD2 (5 bases). The CDR3 has 18 amino acids. Trimming cost V 0 bases and J 0 bases, with 16 bases left between them. Germline values: CDR1 LGHNA, CDR2 YNFKEQ. As DNA, the CDR3 is TGTGCCAGCAGCCAAGAAGAGGCGGTCGGCGGGAGCACAGATACGCAGTATTTT. Translating it yields CASSQEEAVGGSTDTQYF.

This chain's CDR3 is CASSAGTGRDEKLFF. CDR3 nucleotides: TGTGCCAGCAGCGCCGGGACAGGGCGGGATGAAAAACTGTTTTTT. The rearrangement joins TRBV5-6 to TRBJ1-4; 9 bases line up with TRBD1. CDR3 length: 15 residues. With 4 bases clipped from V and 6 bases from J, the junction kept 7 bases outside the gene matches. CDR1 and CDR2 (germline): SGHDT, YYEEEE. The full variable domain, with the rest looked up from reference TRBV5-6 and TRBJ1-4, is DAGVTQSPTHLIKTRGQQVTLRCSPKSGHDTVSWYQQALGQGPQFIFQYYEEEERQRGNFPDRFSGHQFPNYSSELNVNALLLGDSALYLCASSAGTGRDEKLFFGSGTQLSVL.

As concerns this clone: Within the sample, other DNA sequences also encode this same CDR3. The V call is TRBV6-5, the J call TRBJ2-7; the D gene is possibly TRBD2 (5 bases). V shed 2 bases and J shed 2 bases, with 7 bases lying between them. Germline CDR1 MNHEY, CDR2 SVGAGI. This CDR3 spans 13 amino acids. The CDR3 is CASSYGSTYEQYF. CDR3 sequence (DNA): TGTGCCAGCAGTTACGGGAGCACCTACGAGCAGTACTTC.

This clone was counted only a few times. J is TRBJ2-7 and V is TRBV7-2; 9 positions match TRBD1. The CDR3 loop spans 14 amino acids. Looked up from germline, CDR1 is SGHTA and CDR2 is FQGNSA. Trimming cost V 1 base and J 7 bases; bases outside gene matches: 5. The CDR3 loop is CASSLEQGAGEQYF. DNA for the CDR3: TGTGCCAGCAGCTTAGAACAGGGGGCTGGGGAGCAGTACTTC.

The gene calls are TRBV9 and TRBJ1-5; tentatively, D is TRBD1 (6 bases). This CDR3 contains 15 residues. Trimming removed 0 bases at V and 2 bases at J, with 9 bases between. Germline-derived CDR1 and CDR2 are SGDLS and YYNGEE. CDR3 sequence reads: CASSVAAGGNQPQHF. CDR3 DNA sequence: TGTGCCAGCAGCGTAGCGGCAGGGGGCAATCAGCCCCAGCATTTT.

J is TRBJ2-5 and V is TRBV7-7; D is uncertain. The length of the CDR3 is 15 residues. Per the germline V gene, CDR1 is SSHAT and CDR2 is FNYEAQ (reference sequence). Trimming cost V 3 bases and J 4 bases, with 15 bases left between them. The CDR3 DNA follows: TGTGCCAGCAGCTTCATGACTTTCCCGGGAGAGACCCAGTACTTC. Translation: CASSFMTFPGETQYF.

The chain links TRBV7-3 to TRBJ2-5; D is ambiguous. Trimming took 5 bases from V and 5 from J, leaving 12 bases between them. The germline gives CDR1 SGHTA, CDR2 FQGTGA. This CDR3 has 13 amino acids. This CDR3 is CASSPNSRETQYF. CDR3 sequence (DNA): TGTGCCAGCAGCCCCAACAGTCGGGAGACCCAGTACTTC.

The chain carries TRBV6-1 and TRBJ2-1, with 7 bases fitting TRBD1. Germline CDR1 and CDR2: MNHNS and SASEGT. CDR3 length equals 14 residues. V was clipped by 7 bases and J by 4 bases; unmatched bases: 7. The CDR3 region is CASTQGQTYNEQFF. The CDR3 nucleotides read TGTGCCAGCACCCAGGGACAGACTTACAATGAGCAGTTCTTC.

This clone has more than one count but fewer than ten. The V call is TRBV2, the J call TRBJ2-5, with D possibly TRBD1 on 6 matching bases. Germline V gene lookup returns CDR1 SNHLY and CDR2 FYNNEI. Trimming left V 6 bases short and J 5 bases short, with 16 bases between. The CDR3 sequence is 14 residues long. Here the CDR3 reads CASRVRGRVETQYF. The CDR3 DNA sequence: TGTGCCAGCAGAGTCAGGGGTAGAGTGGAGACCCAGTACTTC. Full variable domain (remainder filled in from reference TRBV2 and TRBJ2-5): EPEVTQTPSHQVTQMGQEVILRCVPISNHLYFYWYRQILGQKVEFLVSFYNNEISEKSEIFDDQFSVERPDGSNFTLKIRSTKLEDSAMYFCASRVRGRVETQYFGPGTRLLVL.

This clone was counted once. The rearrangement links TRBV5-6 to TRBJ1-1, with TRBD1 identical over 7 bases. CDR1 and CDR2 (germline): SGHDT, YYEEEE. Germline trimming cut 3 bases from V and 4 bases from J; bases unmatched to any gene: 6. There are 14 residues in the CDR3. In nucleotides, the CDR3 is TGTGCCAGCAGCTATGGACAGGTGGGCACTGAAGCTTTCTTT. Its translation: CASSYGQVGTEAFF. Looking up the rest from reference TRBV5-6 and TRBJ1-1 gives the full variable domain: DAGVTQSPTHLIKTRGQQVTLRCSPKSGHDTVSWYQQALGQGPQFIFQYYEEEERQRGNFPDRFSGHQFPNYSSELNVNALLLGDSALYLCASSYGQVGTEAFFGQGTRLTVV.

The chain joins TRBV18 to TRBJ2-7, with 11 bases lining up with TRBD2. Looked up from germline, CDR1 is KGHSH and CDR2 is LQKENI. The CDR3 contains 17 residues. V was clipped by 6 bases and J by 0 bases; unmatched bases: 10. For the CDR3, the DNA is TGTGCCAGCTCCCCCCTCCCGACTAGCGGGAACTCCTACGAGCAGTACTTC. Translation gives CASSPLPTSGNSYEQYF.

This chain links TRBV5-4 with TRBJ2-1; 11 positions match TRBD2. J lost 7 bases, V lost 0 bases, and 6 bases had no gene match. CDR3 length equals 16 residues. CDR1 SGHNT and CDR2 YYREEE come from the germline V gene (reference sequence). CDR3 DNA: TGTGCCAGCAGCTTGGGCGGGACTAGCGGTAATAATGAGCAGTTCTTC. Translated, it gives CASSLGGTSGNNEQFF.

The chain uses TRBV5-1 and TRBJ1-1; 8 bases are a match to TRBD1. This CDR3 is 16 amino acids long. V lost 0 bases and J lost 4; bases outside the gene matches: 8. Germline V gene lookup returns CDR1 SGHRS and CDR2 YFSETQ. The CDR3 bases are TGCGCCAGCAGCTTGGGGCTGACAGGGGCGGGCACTGAAGCTTTCTTT. Translated: CASSLGLTGAGTEAFF.

V gene TRBV5-1 combines with J gene TRBJ2-2, with 10 positions matching TRBD2. Looked up from germline, CDR1 is SGHRS and CDR2 is YFSETQ. The CDR3 consists of 16 residues. Unmatched junction bases numbered 5, after V lost 4 bases and J lost 2 bases. The chain's CDR3 is CASSQGLAANTGELFF. The CDR3 nucleotides are TGCGCCAGCAGCCAAGGACTAGCGGCCAACACCGGGGAGCTGTTTTTT.

The chain has TRBV6-1 and TRBJ2-3; a weak D match, TRBD1 (5 bases). Germline V gene lookup returns CDR1 MNHNS and CDR2 SASEGT. This CDR3 has 16 residues. Deletions cut 2 bases from V and 0 bases from J, with 12 bases between. CDR3 nucleotides: TGTGCCAGCAGTGAAAGGACACTGCCTAGCACAGATACGCAGTATTTT. Protein: CASSERTLPSTDTQYF.

This clone was recorded only once. V gene TRBV5-1 combines with J gene TRBJ2-7; the match to TRBD1 covers 10 bases. The trim removed 4 bases at V and 6 bases at J, leaving 13 bases unmatched. The length of the CDR3 is 16 residues. The V gene's germline CDR1 is SGHRS and CDR2 YFSETQ. The CDR3 sequence: CASSRGGGTGAPEQYF. CDR3 DNA sequence: TGCGCCAGCAGCAGAGGGGGTGGGACAGGGGCCCCCGAGCAGTACTTC.

The chain is built from TRBV5-1 and TRBJ1-1, with a weak D call TRBD1 (6 bases). Between the trimmed V and J ends, which lost 4 bases and 2 bases, there was a span of 12 bases. In germline, CDR1 is SGHRS, CDR2 YFSETQ. The CDR3 extends over 14 amino acids. The CDR3 here is CASSPQDSNTEAFF. CDR3 sequence (DNA): TGCGCCAGCAGCCCCCAGGACAGCAACACTGAAGCTTTCTTT.

The rearrangement links TRBV11-3 to TRBJ2-7, with D tentatively TRBD1 (6 bases). Germline V gives CDR1 SGHNT, CDR2 YENEEA. V was cut by 1 base and J by 8 bases, with 12 bases left in between. CDR3 length: 13 residues. The CDR3 here is CASSLVSDSQQYF. CDR3 nucleotides: TGTGCCAGCAGCTTAGTGTCGGACAGTCAGCAGTACTTC.

This chain joins TRBV7-2 and TRBJ2-3; 11 bases are a match to TRBD2. CDR1 and CDR2 (germline): SGHTA, FQGNSA. The CDR3 has 15 amino acids. V lost 1 base to trimming and J lost 9 bases; unmatched junction nucleotides: 6. The CDR3 DNA follows: TGTGCCAGCAGCTTAGAGGCTAGCGGGAGGACGACGCAGTATTTT. Protein product: CASSLEASGRTTQYF.

Concerning this clone: An end of the junction differs from the germline gene, which may be a read error. V gene TRBV7-9 combines with J gene TRBJ2-5; D is tentatively TRBD1 or TRBD2 (6 bases each). The CDR3 runs 14 residues. CDR1 and CDR2 from the germline V gene are SEHNR and FQNEAQ (reference sequence). CDR3 in amino acids: CSSSLAVGGETQYF. As DNA, the CDR3 is TGTTCCAGCAGCTTAGCGGTAGGGGGAGAGACCCAGTACTTC.

The chain has TRBV5-1 and TRBJ2-5, with D perhaps TRBD1 (6 bases). This CDR3 is 15 amino acids long. Germline V gene sequence: CDR1 SGHRS, CDR2 YFSETQ. V was clipped by 4 bases and J by 5 bases, with 18 bases between them. The CDR3 reads CASSRITGSGETQYF. Written as DNA, the CDR3 is TGCGCCAGCAGCCGTATAACAGGGTCTGGGGAGACCCAGTACTTC. Variable domain in full (rest from reference TRBV5-1 and TRBJ2-5): KAGVTQTPRYLIKTRGQQVTLSCSPISGHRSVSWYQQTPGQGLQFLFEYFSETQRNKGNFPGRFSGRQFSNSRSEMNVSTLELGDSALYLCASSRITGSGETQYFGPGTRLLVL.

This clone was observed a handful of times. The V and J genes are TRBV15 and TRBJ2-7; no reliable D call. V was clipped by 0 bases and J by 6 bases, with 6 bases between them. This CDR3 comprises 12 residues. CDR1 is LNHNV, CDR2 YYDKDF, per germline (reference sequence). The chain's CDR3 is CATSRDRVEQYF. The CDR3 DNA sequence: TGTGCCACCAGCAGAGATCGGGTCGAGCAGTACTTC. Full variable domain (rest looked up from reference TRBV15 and TRBJ2-7): DAMVIQNPRYQVTQFGKPVTLSCSQTLNHNVMYWYQQKSSQAPKLLFHYYDKDFNNEADTPDNFQSRRPNTSFCFLDIRSPGLGDTAMYLCATSRDRVEQYFGPGTRLTVT.

The chain couples TRBV6-5 to TRBJ2-2; the match to TRBD2 covers 12 bases. V lost 0 bases, J lost 4 bases, and 0 bases stayed unmatched. CDR1 MNHEY and CDR2 SVGAGI come from the germline V gene. The CDR3 sequence is 16 residues long. The CDR3 bases are TGTGCCAGCAGTTACTCGACTAGCGGGAGCACCGGGGAGCTGTTTTTT. Translated: CASSYSTSGSTGELFF.

The chain links TRBV29-1 to TRBJ1-1, with D hard to call. CDR1 is SQVTM and CDR2 is ANQGSEA in the germline V gene. This CDR3 is built from 11 residues. Trimming stripped 1 base from V and 11 bases from J, with 11 bases between. The CDR3 region has the DNA TGCAGCGTTGAAGCAGGACGAGGGGCTTTCTTT. Translating it yields CSVEAGRGAFF.

This clone came up a few times. The V and J genes are TRBV5-8 and TRBJ1-1, with a possible D match to TRBD1 (6 bases). The germline gives CDR1 SGHTS, CDR2 YDEGEE. The CDR3 spans 13 residues. V lost 0 bases, J lost 4 bases, and 7 bases lay in between. As DNA, the CDR3 is TGTGCCAGCAGCTTGGACAGGGCCACTGAAGCTTTCTTT. Its protein product is CASSLDRATEAFF.

This clone was detected only once. V gene TRBV30 combines with J gene TRBJ2-5; weak D call: TRBD1 (6 bases). Germline CDR1 reads GTSNPN; CDR2 reads SVGIG (reference sequence). V gave up 0 bases and J gave up 2 bases, with 13 bases separating them. The CDR3 has 15 residues. This CDR3 reads CAWSVAGAPQETQYF. The CDR3 region has the DNA TGTGCCTGGAGTGTAGCAGGGGCACCACAAGAGACCCAGTACTTC.

V is TRBV7-9 and J is TRBJ2-1, with 8 bases that match TRBD2. Per the germline V gene, CDR1 is SEHNR and CDR2 is FQNEAQ (reference sequence). This CDR3 has 14 amino acids. The J segment lost 8 bases and the V segment lost 5 bases, leaving 8 bases of the junction unmatched. CDR3 region: CASSLSGSWDEQFF. The DNA of the CDR3 is TGTGCCAGCAGCCTAAGCGGGAGTTGGGATGAGCAGTTCTTC.

This chain connects TRBV11-2 to TRBJ1-1; 8 bases agree with TRBD1. The CDR3 covers 13 residues. J gave up 5 bases and V 2 bases, and 1 base lay outside the gene matches. Germline loops: CDR1 SGHAT, CDR2 FQNNGV. The CDR3 DNA sequence: TGTGCCAGCAGCTTAACAGGGGGGACTGAAGCTTTCTTT. Its translation is CASSLTGGTEAFF.